Sequencing of this T cell receptor (beta chain) was carried out in a study of blood T cell repertoires in COVID-19. Background on the study: Italy, Spain and the United States were the sources of the convalescent and acute COVID-19 samples.

Original data processing: Reference gene primer amplification yielded estimated nucleated cell counts. Libraries were prepared by immunoSEQ multiplex PCR; TCRdb keeps only in-frame clonotypes and omits some of them. V and J calls and clone size are given by that table; D and trimming were obtained from the DNA. The sample contains 240,000 or so clones, roughly 79% of which appear only once. CDR3 length: 17 amino acids. Losses at the gene ends were 1 base for V and 1 base for J; bases not matched to a gene: 2. In germline, CDR1 is MDHEN, CDR2 SYDVKM. It was during active infection that Seattle patients were enrolled and then longitudinally followed.

The sequencing input was peripheral blood. The sequence was obtained from a woman older than 75 with COVID-19, enrolled during active disease. This chain uses TRBV28 with TRBJ2-3; 13 nucleotides match TRBD2. CDR3 in amino acids: CASSLLGLAGRTDTQYF. CDR3 coding DNA: TGTGCCAGCAGTTTATTGGGACTAGCGGGACGCACAGATACGCAGTATTTT.